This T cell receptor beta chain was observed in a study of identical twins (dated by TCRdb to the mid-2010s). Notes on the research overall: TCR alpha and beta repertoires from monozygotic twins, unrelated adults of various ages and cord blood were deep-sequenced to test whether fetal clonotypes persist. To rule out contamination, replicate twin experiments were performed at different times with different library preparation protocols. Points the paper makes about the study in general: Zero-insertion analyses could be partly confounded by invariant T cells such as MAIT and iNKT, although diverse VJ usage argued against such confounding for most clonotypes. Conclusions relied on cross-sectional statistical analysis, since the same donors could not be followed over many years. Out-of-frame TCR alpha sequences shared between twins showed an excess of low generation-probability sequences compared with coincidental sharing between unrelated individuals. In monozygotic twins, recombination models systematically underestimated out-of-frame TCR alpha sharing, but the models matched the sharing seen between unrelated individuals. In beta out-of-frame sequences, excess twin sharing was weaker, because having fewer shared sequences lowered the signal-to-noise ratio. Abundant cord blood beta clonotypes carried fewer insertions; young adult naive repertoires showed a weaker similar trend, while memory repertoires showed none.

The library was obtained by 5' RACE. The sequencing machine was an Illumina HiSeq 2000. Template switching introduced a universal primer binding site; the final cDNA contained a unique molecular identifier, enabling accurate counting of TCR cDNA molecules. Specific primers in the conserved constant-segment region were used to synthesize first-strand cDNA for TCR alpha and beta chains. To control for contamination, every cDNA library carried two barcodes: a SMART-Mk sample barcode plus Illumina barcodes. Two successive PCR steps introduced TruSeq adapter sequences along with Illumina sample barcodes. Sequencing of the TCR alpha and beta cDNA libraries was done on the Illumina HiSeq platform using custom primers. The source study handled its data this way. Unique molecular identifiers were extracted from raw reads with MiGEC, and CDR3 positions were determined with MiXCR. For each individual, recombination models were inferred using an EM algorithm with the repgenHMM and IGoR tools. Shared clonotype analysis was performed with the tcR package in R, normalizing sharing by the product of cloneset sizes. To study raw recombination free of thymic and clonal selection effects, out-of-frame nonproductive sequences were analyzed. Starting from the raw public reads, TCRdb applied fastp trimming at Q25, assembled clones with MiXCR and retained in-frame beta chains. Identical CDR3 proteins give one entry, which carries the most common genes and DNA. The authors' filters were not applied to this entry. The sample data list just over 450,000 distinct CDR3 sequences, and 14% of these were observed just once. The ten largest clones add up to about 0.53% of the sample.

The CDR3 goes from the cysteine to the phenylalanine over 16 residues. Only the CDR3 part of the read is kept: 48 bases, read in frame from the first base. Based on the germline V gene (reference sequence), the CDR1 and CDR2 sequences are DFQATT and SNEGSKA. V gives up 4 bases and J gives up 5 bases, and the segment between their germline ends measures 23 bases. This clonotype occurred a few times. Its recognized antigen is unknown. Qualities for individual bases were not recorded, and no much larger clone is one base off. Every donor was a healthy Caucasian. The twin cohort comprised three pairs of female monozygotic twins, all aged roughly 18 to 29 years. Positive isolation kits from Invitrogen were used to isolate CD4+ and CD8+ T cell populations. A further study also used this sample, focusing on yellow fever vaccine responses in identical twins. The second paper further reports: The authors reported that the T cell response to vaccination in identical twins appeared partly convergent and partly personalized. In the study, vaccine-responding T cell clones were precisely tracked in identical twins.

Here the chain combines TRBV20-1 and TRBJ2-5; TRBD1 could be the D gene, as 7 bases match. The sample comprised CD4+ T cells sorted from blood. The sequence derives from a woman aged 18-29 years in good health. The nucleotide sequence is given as TGCAGTGCTAATAATCCCGACAGGGACTGGCTCGAGACCCAGTACTTC. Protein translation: CSANNPDRDWLETQYF.